This T cell receptor (beta chain) stems from a study of cytomegalovirus exposure and HLA in healthy donors (dated by TCRdb to 2017 to 2019). Broadly, across the study: According to an earlier analysis of 587 of the donors, about 190 million T cells yielded 90 million to 130 million unique TCR beta sequences and about 300 Gb of sequence data. An early release covering more than 500 HLA-typed donors comprised around 300 gigabases of sequencing data and approximately 80 million unique TCR sequences. Of the 398 genotyped donors, approximately 83% fell in the genetic ancestry cluster associated with self-reported Caucasian donors. The aim of the study was to test whether cataloging public T cell receptors could identify signatures of past pathogen exposure. The study profiled the T cell repertoires of under 700 subjects by immunosequencing and related them to cytomegalovirus serostatus. Besides the first cohort of around 670 subjects, a separate validation cohort made up of over 95 different subjects was used. High-throughput TCR immunosequencing, statistical association of individual TCRs with disease status, and machine learning were combined to predict cytomegalovirus infection status. A later analysis re-analyzed previously published TCR beta repertoires from approximately 670 donors and added high-resolution HLA genotyping to study TCR occurrence patterns. The later analysis used no new phenotypic data to find candidate immune exposures, relying instead on TCR beta sequences and their occurrence across donors. An earlier analysis of 587 of the donors applied high-throughput TCR beta sequencing to assess whether each TCR beta V gene segment acted as functional or pseudogenic. Donor age, sex, ethnicity and CMV serostatus were compiled together with the repertoire data. A later genetic analysis used genome-wide SNP genotypes for about three fifths of the roughly 700 donors, treating that subset as a discovery cohort. All discovery cohort repertoires had been generated on a single sequencing platform. HLA typing included class I and class II loci at four-digit resolution. Typing coverage varied by locus: 629-630 donors for A, B, C, DRB1 and DQB1; roughly 560 for DQA1; around 570 for DPA1; fewer than 480 for DPB1. Roughly five DR-DQ haplotypes were handled as single units for association and clustering because linkage in the cohort was strong. Across approximately 400 genotyped donors of the cohort, an average of about 240,000 unique TCR beta nucleotide sequences per donor were sequenced, and roughly a sixth of those sequences were non-productive.

What the study reported, not specific to this receptor: Linkage disequilibrium might explain the correlated functional status among segregating V segments, but an unknown experimental factor could not be excluded. A further reported finding was that TCR beta sequences accurately predicted the HLA-A and HLA-B alleles for most subjects in the first cohort. According to a later analysis, most CMV-associated TCR beta chains appeared to be HLA-restricted, and the HLA associations seemed to be driven largely by CMV exposure. Compared with equally common non-associated chains, HLA-associated TCR beta chains in a later analysis were more clonally expanded and had lower generation probabilities. A cluster of highly shared sequence variants was judged likely to represent a technical artifact of the sequencing pipeline. When HLA alleles, especially DR and DQ, strongly co-occurred, TCR associations were difficult to assign to individual alleles. In an earlier analysis of 500 to 650 of the donors, most TCR beta V segments appeared in productive rearrangements about 90% or about 30% of the time, broadly matching IMGT annotations. In a later genetic analysis, fewer N-insertions in productive TCRs were reported among donors in an Asian-associated ancestry cluster than the roughly 700-donor mean. According to the authors, the approach could potentially be generalized to other disease states and immunological phenotypes. For the cohort, immune exposure information was limited to CMV serostatus. Some IMGT-functional V segments, including TRBV6-2 and TRBV6-3, could not be distinguished by the 87-base-pair reads and were therefore excluded. The classifier was reported to diagnose cytomegalovirus status with high specificity and sensitivity in both the original and validation cohorts. Presence/absence analyses assumed roughly uniform sequencing depth across donors, an assumption that may not hold. Because HLA typing was missing for some donors at each locus, association tests included only the typed subset. A later analysis found that TCR association rates varied across HLA loci, with DRB1 alleles showing the most associated TCRs and HLA-C alleles the fewest. A later genetic analysis associated a missense DCLRE1C variant with V-gene and J-gene trimming of TCR beta chains, and an independent cohort replicated the association. In the study, about 150 TCR beta chains were listed as associated with cytomegalovirus. Across donors, most TCR sequences were observed very rarely, whereas some public TCRs were present in many individuals. The earlier analysis of nearly 600 of the donors excluded fewer than 20 rarely observed V segments, including chromosome 9 orphons, because counts were too low. Specific HLA alleles were associated with roughly 16,000 TCR beta sequences at a false discovery rate of 0.05 in a later analysis. According to a later analysis, parvovirus B19, influenza, CMV and Epstein-Barr virus appeared linked to several top co-occurrence clusters. In vitro tests confirmed that a few of the cytomegalovirus-associated TCR beta chains recognize cytomegalovirus antigens. The cohort was sequenced for TCR beta chains only, and without alpha or paired-chain data the features that could be detected were limited.

The cohort comprised some 700 healthy bone marrow donors. All cohort members were sampled while nominally healthy, although unrecorded immune exposures were likely present. The donor tested CMV seropositive, placing the donor among the 290 or so seropositive members of the cohort. A peripheral blood sample was provided by each donor, and peripheral blood mononuclear cells were used for TCR beta sequencing. Genomic DNA extraction from the blood cell samples was performed with the Qiagen DNeasy Blood Extraction Kit. Concerning this clone: What this receptor recognizes is not known. Base quality data are lacking; no much larger clone is found one base away.

The library came from the immunoSEQ multiplex PCR assay. The multiplex PCR relied on a mix of 60 forward primers for TCR Vbeta segments and 13 reverse primers for TCR Jbeta segments. The CDR3 region of rearranged TCR beta genes was amplified from genomic DNA by a multiplex PCR assay. The amplified TCR beta libraries were sequenced on the Illumina HiSeq System as 87-base-pair reads. Per the original workflow: A later analysis tallied around 82 million unique TCR beta chains across the 650 to 750 repertoires, and approximately 11 million of those chains were shared by two or more donors. To remove PCR and sequencing errors, raw reads were error-corrected and collapsed into unique sequences using a nearest-neighbor algorithm that merged closely related sequences. Alignment of CDR3 sequences to IMGT reference sequences was used to assign V, D and J gene segments. For a sequence to be retained, a match of at least six nucleotides was required to both a V gene segment and a J gene segment. A rearrangement was called productive if the CDR3 had no stop codons and remained in frame with V and J, and every other rearrangement was called non-productive. Following IMGT convention, CDR3 was defined as the stretch from the second conserved V-encoded cysteine up to the conserved J-encoded phenylalanine. The earlier analysis of 450 to 750 of the donors excluded any sequence lacking an unambiguous match to a single V gene segment. In an earlier analysis of about 590 of the donors, a V segment was called functional when productive rearrangements were above 56.7%, and segregating when the standard deviation between donors exceeded 5%. A statistical classification framework was built to diagnose cytomegalovirus status from the catalog of TCR beta chain sequences. V and J gene assignment, in a later analysis, came from comparing TCR nucleotide sequences with IMGT/GENE-DB human TR gene sequences. In a later analysis, CDR3 sequences and most-parsimonious VDJ recombination scenarios were assigned using the TCRdist pipeline. In a later analysis, every TCR beta chain was defined by the combination of its CDR3 amino acid sequence and its V-gene family, and reads without a unique V-gene family were dropped. In a later analysis, fewer than 650 highly shared, low-generation-probability nucleotide sequences were removed to address suspected cross-contamination and a sequencing artifact. In a later analysis, a clonal expansion index for each public chain was calculated from normalized within-repertoire ranks of inferred template counts. In a later analysis, generation probabilities were computed with a VDJ recombination model fitted to out-of-frame rearrangements, and the resulting probabilities were checked against IGoR. Hypergeometric tests were used in a later analysis to score TCR-TCR, TCR-HLA and TCR-CMV co-occurrence, with a repertoire-size bias correction applied to the TCR pairs. To estimate false discovery rates, a later analysis permuted the HLA or CMV assignments 20 times. In a later analysis, co-occurring TCRs were grouped using DBSCAN, and TCRdist sequence similarity was added for clustering within HLA-allele-positive subsets. Repertoires with fewer than 30,000 or more than 120,000 public chains were left out of co-occurrence clustering, as were five repertoires with anomalous nucleotide sharing. Imported from immuneACCESS, the table was reduced by TCRdb to in-frame sequences with V and J called. These copies leave out some clones; in studies compared against another copy, an unresolved V gene accounts for under half, and the cause of the remainder is not known. V and J calls and clone size come straight from that table; D and trimming were deduced from the DNA. For this sample the table gives roughly 120,000 clones, of which around 70% were detected only once. Jointly, the top ten make up about 5% of the sample.

Here V drops 6 bases and J drops 8 bases, and the junction holds 16 bases not matched to any gene. For CDR1 and CDR2, the germline V gene lists SGDLS and YYNGEE. Including cysteine and phenylalanine, the CDR3 has 16 amino acids. The CDR3 DNA has 48 bases and is translated from base 1. The chain employs TRBV9 and TRBJ2-3; the central 9 bases match TRBD2. The TCR sequence derives from a woman in her 70s in good health and CMV-seropositive. Sequenced: PBMCs. For the CDR3, the sequence is CASTPAWTSVPGTQYF. The sequence in DNA is TGTGCCAGCACTCCCGCTTGGACTAGCGTACCGGGTACGCAGTATTTT.